One and the same sample provided the 30 T cell receptor beta chains below, sequenced in a study of cytomegalovirus exposure and HLA in healthy donors. Data came from immunoSEQ multiplex PCR; TCRdb stores just in-frame clones and leaves some out. The sample lists about 130,000 clones, roughly 95% seen once, with about 1.7% in the top ten. The sample was PBMCs. The receptors derive from a man between 18 and 35 years old in good health and CMV-seronegative.

This chain joins TRBV4-3 and TRBJ1-1; possibly TRBD1 for D (5 bases). V gave up 6 bases and J gave up 7 bases, with 12 bases separating them. CDR1 LGHNA and CDR2 YSLEER come from the germline V gene. This CDR3 has 12 residues. CDR3 DNA sequence: TGCGCCAGCAGTAACAGACAGCTTGAAGCTTTCTTT. Encoded protein: CASSNRQLEAFF.

V gene TRBV2 combines with J gene TRBJ2-7; TRBD2 might be the D (5 bases). V gave up 6 bases and J gave up 3 bases, with 18 bases separating them. The CDR3 has 15 residues. The germline CDR1 and CDR2 sequences are SNHLY and FYNNEI. CDR3 sequence: CASSRRFMVRYEQYF. Here the CDR3 DNA reads TGTGCCAGCAGCCGGAGGTTCATGGTTCGCTACGAGCAGTACTTC.

The chain links TRBV19 to TRBJ1-2, with D unresolved. The CDR3 sequence is 13 residues long. Germline CDR1 and CDR2: LNHDA and SQIVND (reference sequence). V shed 5 bases and J shed 2 bases, with 9 bases lying between them. The CDR3 coding sequence is TGTGCCAGTAGTCCCGGGATGAACTATGGCTACACCTTC. Protein: CASSPGMNYGYTF.

The chain carries TRBV5-1 and TRBJ2-1; the match to TRBD2 covers 12 bases. Germline V gene data show CDR1 as SGHRS and CDR2 as YFSETQ. The ends lost 0 bases at V and 5 bases at J; junction bases unmatched: 3. There are 16 residues in the CDR3. CDR3 in DNA: TGCGCCAGCAGCTTGGCCCTAGCGGGAGGGGACAATGAGCAGTTCTTC. The encoded protein is CASSLALAGGDNEQFF.

The chain joins TRBV11-3 to TRBJ2-3; D remains ambiguous. Germline V gene data show CDR1 as SGHNT and CDR2 as YENEEA. CDR3 length: 14 residues. The V end lost 2 bases, the J end lost 2 bases, and 8 bases lay between the germline ends. The DNA of the CDR3 is TGTGCCAGCAGCTTACGACTTTACACAGATACGCAGTATTTT. Translation gives CASSLRLYTDTQYF. Based on the CDR3 plus reference TRBV11-3 and TRBJ2-3, the full variable domain is EAGVVQSPRYKIIEKKQPVAFWCNPISGHNTLYWYLQNLGQGPELLIRYENEEAVDDSQLPKDRFSAERLKGVDSTLKIQPAELGDSAVYLCASSLRLYTDTQYFGPGTRLTVL.

This clone was counted a few times. The chain joins TRBV6-5 to TRBJ1-4, with no clear D. Trimming shortened V by 8 bases and J by 4 bases, and 14 bases separated the two germline ends. This CDR3 region has 14 residues. CDR1 and CDR2 from the germline V gene are MNHEY and SVGAGI. The CDR3 region is CASRFRTSNEKLFF. CDR3 sequence (DNA): TGTGCCAGCCGGTTCAGGACTAGTAATGAAAAACTGTTTTTT.

The CDR3 nucleotides are TGTGCCAGCAGCCCTAACAGGGGGTCGGGTCAGCCCCAGCATTTT. It translates to CASSPNRGSGQPQHF. The chain couples TRBV7-9 to TRBJ1-5; 8 positions match TRBD1. Trimming at V came to 5 bases and at J to 6 bases, leaving 9 bases not matched to a gene. The length of the CDR3 is 15 residues. Looked up from germline, CDR1 is SEHNR and CDR2 is FQNEAQ (reference sequence).

CDR3 coding DNA: TGTGCCAGCACCTTGGGGGGGAGCAATCAGCCCCAGCATTTT. Encoded protein: CASTLGGSNQPQHF. This sequence joins TRBV7-2 and TRBJ1-5; D perhaps matches TRBD1 (5 bases). Trimming took 7 bases from V and 1 from J, leaving 11 bases between them. Germline CDR1 SGHTA, CDR2 FQGNSA. The CDR3 loop spans 14 amino acids.

This rearrangement joins TRBV13 to TRBJ1-2; TRBD1 agrees at 7 bases. The CDR3 spans 15 residues. Trimming at V came to 4 bases and at J to 2 bases, leaving 7 bases not matched to a gene. Germline assignment: CDR1 PRHDT and CDR2 FYEKMQ (reference sequence). CDR3 amino acids: CASSSSGTENYGYTF. The CDR3 DNA sequence: TGTGCCAGCAGCTCCTCCGGGACAGAGAACTATGGCTACACCTTC.

This chain connects TRBV5-1 to TRBJ2-7, with D possibly being TRBD1 (5 bases). With 4 bases removed from V and 3 bases from J, the gap between germline ends came to 8 bases. The CDR3 consists of 12 residues. Germline assignment: CDR1 SGHRS and CDR2 YFSETQ. Written as DNA, the CDR3 is TGCGCCAGCAGCCCAGACAGCTACGAGCAGTACTTC. Protein sequence: CASSPDSYEQYF.

The chain has TRBV10-1 and TRBJ2-6, with a tentative D call TRBD1 (6 bases). This CDR3 contains 18 residues. The V end was cut by 6 bases, the J end by 0 bases, with 18 bases between. Germline loops: CDR1 WNHNN, CDR2 SYGVQD (reference sequence). In DNA form, the CDR3 reads TGCGCCAGCAGAAGGTACAGGGAAGAGGTCTCTGGGGCCAACGTCCTGACTTTC. As protein: CASRRYREEVSGANVLTF.

The chain joins TRBV29-1 to TRBJ2-1; D might be TRBD1 (5 bases). This CDR3 is built from 14 residues. V lost 4 bases, J lost 6 bases, and 16 bases lay in between. CDR1 and CDR2 from the germline V gene are SQVTM and ANQGSEA. CDR3 DNA: TGCAGCGTTGTAAGGGGATCTGAGAGCAATGAGCAGTTCTTC. Amino acid sequence: CSVVRGSESNEQFF.

The chain has TRBV7-9 and TRBJ2-1, with 10 bases that match TRBD2. Germline trimming cut 6 bases from V and 6 bases from J; bases unmatched to any gene: 11. The length of the CDR3 is 16 residues. The V gene's germline CDR1 is SEHNR and CDR2 FQNEAQ (reference sequence). The DNA for the CDR3 is TGTGCCAGCAGAATAGCGGGAGGAGGTTTAGGCAATGAGCAGTTCTTC. This encodes CASRIAGGGLGNEQFF.

This chain links TRBV11-2 with TRBJ2-5, with 11 bases that match TRBD1. Germline V lookup: CDR1 SGHAT, CDR2 FQNNGV. The CDR3 totals 17 residues. Trimming took 5 bases from V and 5 from J; bases not matched to a gene: 13. The CDR3 protein is CASSPRRDRGSRETQYF. The DNA of the CDR3 is TGTGCCAGCAGCCCCCGCCGGGACAGGGGGTCCCGGGAGACCCAGTACTTC. The entire variable domain, with the rest obtained from reference TRBV11-2 and TRBJ2-5, is as follows: EAGVAQSPRYKIIEKRQSVAFWCNPISGHATLYWYQQILGQGPKLLIQFQNNGVVDDSQLPKDRFSAERLKGVDSTLKIQPAKLEDSAVYLCASSPRRDRGSRETQYFGPGTRLLVL.

The V gene is TRBV6-5, the J gene TRBJ2-3; unclear D gene. The V end lost 4 bases, the J end lost 2 bases, and 13 bases lay between the germline ends. CDR3 length: 15 residues. Germline V lookup: CDR1 MNHEY, CDR2 SVGAGI. Written as DNA, the CDR3 is TGTGCCAGCAGTTTCGACTCGATGAACACAGATACGCAGTATTTT. This codes for CASSFDSMNTDTQYF.

The chain uses TRBV6-5 and TRBJ2-7; a weak D match, TRBD2 (5 bases). CDR1 and CDR2 from the germline V gene are MNHEY and SVGAGI. The CDR3 is 11 amino acids. Trimming took 5 bases from V and 3 from J, leaving 5 bases between them. The CDR3: CASSGLYEQYF. As DNA, the CDR3 is TGTGCCAGCAGTGGACTCTACGAGCAGTACTTC.

The chain carries TRBV29-1 and TRBJ1-1; TRBD1 might be the D (5 bases). The V gene lost 7 bases and the J gene lost 3 bases, with 21 bases spanning the gap. The CDR3 length is 15 residues. Germline-derived CDR1 and CDR2 are SQVTM and ANQGSEA. CDR3 nucleotides: TGCAGCGCCCCACCTAGGGGTCGCGAGGACACTGAAGCTTTCTTT. It specifies CSAPPRGREDTEAFF. The whole variable domain, remainder taken from reference TRBV29-1 and TRBJ1-1, is SAVISQKPSRDICQRGTSLTIQCQVDSQVTMMFWYRQQPGQSLTLIATANQGSEATYESGFVIDKFPISRPNLTFSTLTVSNMSPEDSSIYLCSAPPRGREDTEAFFGQGTRLTVV.

The chain is built from TRBV6-5 and TRBJ2-1, with D possibly matching TRBD2 (6 bases). Germline lookup yields CDR1 MNHEY and CDR2 SVGAGI. Trimming pared 7 bases from V and 6 bases from J, leaving 16 bases between. The CDR3 has 14 amino acids. Here the CDR3 reads CASIKGSAGNEQFF. The DNA for the CDR3 is TGTGCCAGCATTAAGGGTTCAGCGGGCAATGAGCAGTTCTTC.

V gene TRBV29-1 combines with J gene TRBJ1-1; TRBD1 might be the D (5 bases). Germline loops: CDR1 SQVTM, CDR2 ANQGSEA. With 4 bases removed from V and 1 base from J, the gap between germline ends came to 10 bases. CDR3 length: 13 amino acids. The CDR3 loop is CSVGMTANTEAFF. CDR3 coding DNA: TGCAGCGTTGGCATGACAGCGAACACTGAAGCTTTCTTT.

The genes are TRBV19 and TRBJ1-5; 12 positions agree with TRBD1. This CDR3 region has 15 residues. V was clipped by 5 bases and J by 6 bases; unmatched bases: 5. Germline loops: CDR1 LNHDA, CDR2 SQIVND (reference sequence). The CDR3 DNA sequence: TGTGCCAGTAGTGTCGGGACAGGGGGCGGTCAGCCCCAGCATTTT. Protein: CASSVGTGGGQPQHF.

The chain carries TRBV4-3 and TRBJ1-4; the D is unclear. The CDR3 extends over 15 amino acids. Trimming pared 3 bases from V and 8 bases from J, leaving 16 bases between. Germline CDR1 is LGHNA and CDR2 is YSLEER. CDR3 sequence reads: CASSQQQDYGEKLFF. The CDR3 DNA reads TGCGCCAGCAGCCAGCAGCAGGACTACGGGGAAAAACTGTTTTTT.

With respect to this clone: One end of the junction is discordant with germline, which a read error may explain. This rearrangement joins TRBV10-3 to TRBJ1-2; 10 bases line up with TRBD1. From germline, CDR1 is ENHRY and CDR2 SYGVKD. This CDR3 is 14 amino acids long. The CDR3 DNA sequence: TGTGCCATCAGTTCCCAGGGACAGGGGCCCGACGGTAGATTC. Translating it yields CAISSQGQGPDGRF.

The V gene is TRBV14, the J gene TRBJ2-7, with D perhaps TRBD1 (6 bases). Trimming took off 4 bases at V and 3 bases at J, with 13 bases between the two ends. The CDR3 has 14 residues. Germline V gene sequence: CDR1 SGHDN, CDR2 FVKESK. The CDR3 spells CASSPTGFIYEQYF. The DNA of the CDR3 is TGTGCCAGCAGCCCTACAGGGTTCATCTACGAGCAGTACTTC.

V is TRBV7-9 and J is TRBJ2-7; 9 bases are a match to TRBD1. The CDR3 totals 14 residues. Trimming took 6 bases from V and 2 from J; bases not matched to a gene: 5. Germline loops: CDR1 SEHNR, CDR2 FQNEAQ (reference sequence). The CDR3 sequence is CASSPNRGPYEQYF. The CDR3 DNA sequence: TGTGCCAGCAGTCCAAACAGGGGGCCCTACGAGCAGTACTTC.

This rearrangement joins TRBV13 to TRBJ2-7; TRBD2 might be the D (5 bases). The germline CDR1 and CDR2 sequences are PRHDT and FYEKMQ (reference sequence). Trimming shortened V by 5 bases and J by 6 bases, and 17 bases separated the two germline ends. CDR3 length: 14 amino acids. The CDR3 loop is CASSPRTGISEQYF. The CDR3 nucleotides are TGTGCCAGCAGCCCCCGGACTGGCATATCCGAGCAGTACTTC.

This clone was recorded once. The chain has TRBV19 and TRBJ2-7; tentatively, D is TRBD1 (5 bases). The CDR3 loop spans 13 amino acids. Deletions cut 3 bases from V and 3 bases from J, with 9 bases between. From germline, CDR1 is LNHDA and CDR2 SQIVND (reference sequence). The CDR3: CASSMGLLYEQYF. For the CDR3, the DNA is TGTGCCAGTAGTATGGGGCTCCTCTACGAGCAGTACTTC.

In DNA, the CDR3 is TGTGCCAGCAGCTTGTGGGTTGTCGGGCAAGAGACCCAGTACTTC. The encoded protein is CASSLWVVGQETQYF. The rearrangement uses TRBV5-6 and TRBJ2-5; unclear D gene. Germline assignment: CDR1 SGHDT and CDR2 YYEEEE. CDR3 length equals 15 residues. The ends were cut back, 1 base at V and 2 bases at J, with 12 bases in the middle. The full variable domain, its missing parts supplied by reference TRBV5-6 and TRBJ2-5, is DAGVTQSPTHLIKTRGQQVTLRCSPKSGHDTVSWYQQALGQGPQFIFQYYEEEERQRGNFPDRFSGHQFPNYSSELNVNALLLGDSALYLCASSLWVVGQETQYFGPGTRLLVL.

V and J are TRBV27 and TRBJ2-3; unclear D gene. V shed 6 bases and J shed 0 bases, with 10 bases lying between them. CDR1 MNHEY and CDR2 SMNVEV come from the germline V gene (reference sequence). This CDR3 is 14 amino acids long. The CDR3 coding sequence is TGTGCCAGCAGCCTCGGTCGGAGCACAGATACGCAGTATTTT. It codes for CASSLGRSTDTQYF.

The chain carries TRBV5-8 and TRBJ1-5; 9 nucleotides align to TRBD1. V was pared by 3 bases and J by 0 bases, with 4 bases of the junction left unmatched. The CDR3 totals 16 residues. Germline V CDR1 and CDR2: SGHTS, YDEGEE. The CDR3 loop reads CASSSDRGYSNQPQHF. In DNA, the CDR3 is TGTGCCAGCAGCTCGGACAGGGGTTATAGCAATCAGCCCCAGCATTTT.

This chain uses TRBV30 with TRBJ2-1, with 7 bases aligning to TRBD2. CDR1 is GTSNPN, CDR2 SVGIG, per germline (reference sequence). This CDR3 comprises 13 residues. The V segment lost 3 bases and the J segment 6 bases; nucleotides outside the gene matches: 5. In DNA, the CDR3 is TGTGCCTGGAGAGGCGGGAGTATCAATGAGCAGTTCTTC. Its protein product is CAWRGGSINEQFF.